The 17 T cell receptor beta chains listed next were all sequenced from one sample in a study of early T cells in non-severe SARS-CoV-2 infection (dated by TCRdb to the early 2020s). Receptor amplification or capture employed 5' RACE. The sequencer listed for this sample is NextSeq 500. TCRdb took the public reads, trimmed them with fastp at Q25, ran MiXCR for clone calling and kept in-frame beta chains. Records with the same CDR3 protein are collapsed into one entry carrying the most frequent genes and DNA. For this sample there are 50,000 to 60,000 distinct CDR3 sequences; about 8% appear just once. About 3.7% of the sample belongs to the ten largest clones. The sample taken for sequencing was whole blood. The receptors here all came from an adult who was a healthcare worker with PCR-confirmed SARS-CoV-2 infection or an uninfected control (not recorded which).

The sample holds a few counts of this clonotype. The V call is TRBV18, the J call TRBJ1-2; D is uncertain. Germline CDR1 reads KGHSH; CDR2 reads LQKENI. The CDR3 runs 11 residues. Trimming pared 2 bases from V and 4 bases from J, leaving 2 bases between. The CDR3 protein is CASSPAYGYTF. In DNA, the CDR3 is TGTGCCAGCTCACCAGCCTATGGCTACACCTTC. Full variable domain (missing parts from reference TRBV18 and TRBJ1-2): NAGVMQNPRHLVRRRGQEARLRCSPMKGHSHVYWYRQLPEEGLKFMVYLQKENIIDESGMPKERFSAEFPKEGPSILRIQQVVRGDSAAYFCASSPAYGYTFGSGTRLTVV.

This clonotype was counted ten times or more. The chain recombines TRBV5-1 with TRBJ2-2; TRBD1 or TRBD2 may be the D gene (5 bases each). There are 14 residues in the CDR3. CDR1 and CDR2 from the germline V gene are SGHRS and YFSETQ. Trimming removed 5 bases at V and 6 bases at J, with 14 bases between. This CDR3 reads CASRRGDGPGELFF. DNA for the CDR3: TGCGCCAGCAGACGAGGGGATGGTCCCGGGGAGCTGTTTTTT.

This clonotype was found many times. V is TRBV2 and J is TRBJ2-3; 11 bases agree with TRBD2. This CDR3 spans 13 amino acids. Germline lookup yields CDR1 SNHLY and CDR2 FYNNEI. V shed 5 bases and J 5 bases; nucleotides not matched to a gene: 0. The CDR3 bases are TGTGCCAGCAGTACTAGCGGGAGAGATACGCAGTATTTT. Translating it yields CASSTSGRDTQYF.

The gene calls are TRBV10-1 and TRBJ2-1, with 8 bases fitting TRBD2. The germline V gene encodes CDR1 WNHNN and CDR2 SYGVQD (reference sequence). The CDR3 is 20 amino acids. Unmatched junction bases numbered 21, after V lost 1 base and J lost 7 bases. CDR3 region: CASSEYSLAGAPGGRNEQFF. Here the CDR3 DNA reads TGCGCCAGCAGTGAGTATAGCCTAGCGGGTGCGCCGGGAGGTAGAAATGAGCAGTTCTTC.

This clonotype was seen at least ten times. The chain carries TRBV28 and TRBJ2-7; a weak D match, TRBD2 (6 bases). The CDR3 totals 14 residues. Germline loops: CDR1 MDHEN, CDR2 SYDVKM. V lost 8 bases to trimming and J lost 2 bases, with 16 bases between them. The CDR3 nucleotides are TGTGCCAGCCGTCTTGGCGGGGCGCCCTACGAGCAGTACTTC. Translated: CASRLGGAPYEQYF.

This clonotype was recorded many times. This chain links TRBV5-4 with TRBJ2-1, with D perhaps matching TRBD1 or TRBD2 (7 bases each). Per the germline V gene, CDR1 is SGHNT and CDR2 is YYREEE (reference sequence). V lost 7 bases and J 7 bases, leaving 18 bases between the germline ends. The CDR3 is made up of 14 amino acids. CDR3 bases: TGTGCCAGCGGCAGGGGGGGACCAGGGAATGAGCAGTTCTTC. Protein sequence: CASGRGGPGNEQFF.

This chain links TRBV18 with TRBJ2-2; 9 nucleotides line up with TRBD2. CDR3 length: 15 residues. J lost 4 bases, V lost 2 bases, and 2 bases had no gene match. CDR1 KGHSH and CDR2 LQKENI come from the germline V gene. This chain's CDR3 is CASSPGTSITGELFF. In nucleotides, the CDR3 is TGTGCCAGCTCACCAGGGACTAGCATCACCGGGGAGCTGTTTTTT. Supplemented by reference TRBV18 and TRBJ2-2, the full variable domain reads NAGVMQNPRHLVRRRGQEARLRCSPMKGHSHVYWYRQLPEEGLKFMVYLQKENIIDESGMPKERFSAEFPKEGPSILRIQQVVRGDSAAYFCASSPGTSITGELFFGEGSRLTVL.

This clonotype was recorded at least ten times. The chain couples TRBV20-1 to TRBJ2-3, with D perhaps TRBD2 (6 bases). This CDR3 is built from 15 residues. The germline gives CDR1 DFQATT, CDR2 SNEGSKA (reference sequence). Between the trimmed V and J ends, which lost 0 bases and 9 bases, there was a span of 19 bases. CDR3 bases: TGCAGTGCTAGAGATCCGGGTGGAGGGGACCCCACGCAGTATTTT. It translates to CSARDPGGGDPTQYF.

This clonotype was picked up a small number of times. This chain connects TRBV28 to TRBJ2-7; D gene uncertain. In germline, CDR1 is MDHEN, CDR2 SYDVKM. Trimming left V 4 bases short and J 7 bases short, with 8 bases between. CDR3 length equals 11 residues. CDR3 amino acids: CASSSSREQYF. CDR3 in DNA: TGTGCCAGCAGTTCCTCGCGGGAGCAGTACTTC.

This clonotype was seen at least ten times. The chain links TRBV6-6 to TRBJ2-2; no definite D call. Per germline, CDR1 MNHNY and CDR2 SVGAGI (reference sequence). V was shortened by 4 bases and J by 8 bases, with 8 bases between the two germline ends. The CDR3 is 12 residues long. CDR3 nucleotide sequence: TGTGCCAGCAGTTCCGTAGGAGGGGAGCTGTTTTTT. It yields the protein CASSSVGGELFF.

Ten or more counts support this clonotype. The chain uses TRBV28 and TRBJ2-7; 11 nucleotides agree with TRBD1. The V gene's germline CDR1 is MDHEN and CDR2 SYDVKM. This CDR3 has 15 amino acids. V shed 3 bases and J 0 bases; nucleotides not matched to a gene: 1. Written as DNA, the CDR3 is TGTGCCAGCAGTTTGGGGACAGGGGGCTCCTACGAGCAGTACTTC. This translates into CASSLGTGGSYEQYF.

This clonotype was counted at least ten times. CDR3 DNA sequence: TGTGCCAGCAGCCGGCCGAGAGGCTACACCTTC. Translating gives CASSRPRGYTF. V is TRBV21-1 and J is TRBJ1-2. TRBV21-1 is assigned pseudogene status. The CDR3 contains 11 residues.

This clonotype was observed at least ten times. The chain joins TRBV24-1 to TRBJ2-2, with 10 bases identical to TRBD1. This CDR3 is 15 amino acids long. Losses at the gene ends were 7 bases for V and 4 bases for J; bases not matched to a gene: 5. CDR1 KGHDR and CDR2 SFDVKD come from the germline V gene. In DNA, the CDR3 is TGTGCCACCAGACAAGGGGACAGGGGCACCGGGGAGCTGTTTTTT. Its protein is CATRQGDRGTGELFF.

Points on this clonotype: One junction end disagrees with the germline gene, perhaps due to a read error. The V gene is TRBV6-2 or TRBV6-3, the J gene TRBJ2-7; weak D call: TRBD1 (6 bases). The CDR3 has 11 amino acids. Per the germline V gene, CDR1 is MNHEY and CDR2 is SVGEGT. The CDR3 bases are TGTGCCAGCAGCAACCGGGACATCGCATCCTTC. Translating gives CASSNRDIASF.

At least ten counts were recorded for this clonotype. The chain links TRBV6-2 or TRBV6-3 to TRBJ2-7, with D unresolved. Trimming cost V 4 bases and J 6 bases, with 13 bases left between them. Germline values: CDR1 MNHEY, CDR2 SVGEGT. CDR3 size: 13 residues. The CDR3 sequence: CASSSRGSGEQYF. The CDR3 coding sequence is TGTGCCAGCAGTTCTCGTGGGTCAGGCGAGCAGTACTTC.

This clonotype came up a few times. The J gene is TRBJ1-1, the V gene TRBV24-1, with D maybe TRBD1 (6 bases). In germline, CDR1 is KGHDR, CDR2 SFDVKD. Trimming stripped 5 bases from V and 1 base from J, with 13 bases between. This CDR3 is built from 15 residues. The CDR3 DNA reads TGTGCCACCAGTGGTTACAGGGACGGGAACACTGAAGCTTTCTTT. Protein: CATSGYRDGNTEAFF.

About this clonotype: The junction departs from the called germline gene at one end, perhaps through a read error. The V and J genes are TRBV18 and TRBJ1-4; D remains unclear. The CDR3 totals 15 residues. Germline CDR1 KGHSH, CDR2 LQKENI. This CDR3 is CASSPPPTTNDKLFF. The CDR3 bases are TGTGCCAGCTCACCCCCCCCAACAACTAATGATAAACTGTTTTTT.